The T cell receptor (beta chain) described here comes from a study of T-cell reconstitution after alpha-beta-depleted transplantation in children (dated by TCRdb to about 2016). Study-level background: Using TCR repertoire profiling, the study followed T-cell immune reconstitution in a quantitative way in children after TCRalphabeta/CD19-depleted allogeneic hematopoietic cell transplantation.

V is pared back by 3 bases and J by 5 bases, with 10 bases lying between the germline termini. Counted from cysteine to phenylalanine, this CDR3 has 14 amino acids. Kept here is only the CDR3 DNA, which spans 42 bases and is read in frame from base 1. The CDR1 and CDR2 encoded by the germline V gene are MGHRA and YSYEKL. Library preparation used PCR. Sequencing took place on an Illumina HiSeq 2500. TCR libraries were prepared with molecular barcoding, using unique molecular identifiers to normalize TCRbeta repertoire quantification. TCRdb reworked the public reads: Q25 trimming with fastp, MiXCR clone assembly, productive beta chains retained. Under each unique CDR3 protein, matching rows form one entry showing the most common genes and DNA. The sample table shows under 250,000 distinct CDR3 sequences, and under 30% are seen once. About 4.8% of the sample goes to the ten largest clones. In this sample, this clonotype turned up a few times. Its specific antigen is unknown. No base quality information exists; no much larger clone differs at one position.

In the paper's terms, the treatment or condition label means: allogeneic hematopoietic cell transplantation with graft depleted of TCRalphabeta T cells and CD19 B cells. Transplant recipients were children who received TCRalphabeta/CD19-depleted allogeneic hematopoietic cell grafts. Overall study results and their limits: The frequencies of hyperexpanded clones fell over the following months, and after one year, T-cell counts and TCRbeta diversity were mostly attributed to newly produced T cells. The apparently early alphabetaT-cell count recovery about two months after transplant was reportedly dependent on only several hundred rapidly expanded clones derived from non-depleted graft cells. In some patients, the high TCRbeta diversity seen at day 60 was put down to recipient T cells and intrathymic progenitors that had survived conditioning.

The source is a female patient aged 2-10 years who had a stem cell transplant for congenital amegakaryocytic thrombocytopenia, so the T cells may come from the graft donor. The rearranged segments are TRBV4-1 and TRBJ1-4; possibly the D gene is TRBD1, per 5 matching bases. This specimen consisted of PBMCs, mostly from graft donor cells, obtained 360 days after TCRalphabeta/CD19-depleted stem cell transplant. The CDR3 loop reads CASSHRDLNEKLFF. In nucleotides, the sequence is TGCGCCAGCAGCCACCGGGACCTAAATGAAAAACTGTTTTTT.